Each of the 20 T cell receptor beta chains below was sequenced from the same sample in a study of beta chain features in type 1 diabetes. General study points: Shorter TCRB CDR3s, moderately but significantly so, were found in Type 1 diabetes patients in all four CD4+ subsets.

These receptors are not linked to any known antigen. Reverse transcribing all isolated RNA meant expressed TCRB transcripts were sequenced. Profiled with immunoSEQ multiplex PCR; TCRdb holds only in-frame clones, not every one. The table lists about 44,000 clones, 66% of them singletons, with more than 2% in the top ten. The sequencing input was Tregs from blood. The receptors were sampled from a woman between 18 and 30 years old with type 1 diabetes.

The chain links TRBV6-6 to TRBJ2-3; 9 bases are shared with TRBD2. CDR3 length: 14 residues. V trimming: 8 bases; J trimming: 2 bases; junction bases outside the gene matches: 5. Germline loops: CDR1 MNHNY, CDR2 SVGAGI (reference sequence). The CDR3 region has the DNA TGTGCCAGCTCGCTAGCGGGGTCCACAGATACGCAGTATTTT. It yields the protein CASSLAGSTDTQYF.

The chain couples TRBV29-1 to TRBJ1-1; 8 nucleotides line up with TRBD1. The CDR3 spans 14 residues. The junction had 11 bases not matched to a gene; V was cut back by 7 bases and J by 4 bases. Germline-derived CDR1 and CDR2 are SQVTM and ANQGSEA. The CDR3 sequence: CSETRTGPGTEAFF. CDR3 bases: TGCAGCGAGACCCGGACAGGGCCAGGCACTGAAGCTTTCTTT.

This clone was counted a single time. The chain is built from TRBV7-9 and TRBJ2-7; D not certain. The V end lost 0 bases, the J end lost 4 bases, and 7 bases lay between the germline ends. Germline V CDR1 and CDR2: SEHNR, FQNEAQ (reference sequence). CDR3 size: 13 residues. The CDR3 protein is CASSLAGNYEQYF. DNA of the CDR3: TGTGCCAGCAGCTTAGCGGGCAATTACGAGCAGTACTTC.

The chain links TRBV6-6 to TRBJ2-5, with D possibly TRBD2 on 5 matching bases. The CDR3 is 10 amino acids. The V gene lost 8 bases and the J gene lost 13 bases, with 14 bases spanning the gap. CDR1 is MNHNY, CDR2 SVGAGI, per germline (reference sequence). CDR3 coding DNA: TGTGCCAGCGGTTCGGCTAGCTTGTACTTC. Translated, it gives CASGSASLYF.

The J gene is TRBJ1-5, the V gene TRBV7-2; a weak D match, TRBD1 (5 bases). This CDR3 comprises 13 residues. V was cut by 3 bases and J by 5 bases, with 8 bases left in between. Per germline, CDR1 SGHTA and CDR2 FQGNSA. The DNA of the CDR3 is TGTGCCAGCAGCTTTATCAGGGATCAGCCCCAGCATTTT. It translates to CASSFIRDQPQHF.

CDR3 residues: CASSPTAGTAYGYTF. The CDR3 DNA reads TGTGCCAGCAGTCCCACCGCCGGGACAGCCTATGGCTACACCTTC. The V call is TRBV14, the J call TRBJ1-2; 7 bases fit TRBD1. Germline V CDR1 and CDR2: SGHDN, FVKESK. J lost 4 bases, V lost 6 bases, and 11 bases had no gene match. This CDR3 comprises 15 residues.

A few counts support this clone. The V call is TRBV29-1, the J call TRBJ1-1, with D unresolved. Trimming pared 7 bases from V and 7 bases from J, leaving 10 bases between. The germline CDR1 and CDR2 sequences are SQVTM and ANQGSEA. CDR3 length equals 10 residues. The CDR3 is CSGTGIEAFF. In DNA form, the CDR3 reads TGCAGCGGCACGGGAATTGAAGCTTTCTTT.

The chain recombines TRBV7-9 with TRBJ1-4; unclear D gene. The ends were cut back, 1 base at V and 15 bases at J, with 18 bases in the middle. In germline, CDR1 is SEHNR, CDR2 FQNEAQ (reference sequence). This CDR3 is 14 amino acids long. The CDR3 loop is CASSLEGRSFKMFF. In DNA form, the CDR3 reads TGTGCCAGCAGCTTAGAAGGGAGATCGTTCAAGATGTTTTTT.

The CDR3 DNA follows: TGTGCCAGTAGCCCAGGGAAGGGCACTGAAGCTTTCTTT. Translation: CASSPGKGTEAFF. The chain employs TRBV10-3 and TRBJ1-1, with D perhaps TRBD1 (5 bases). Germline lookup yields CDR1 ENHRY and CDR2 SYGVKD. This CDR3 comprises 13 residues. Trimming removed 10 bases from V and 4 bases from J, with 16 bases in between.

This chain connects TRBV4-2 to TRBJ2-3; a weak D match, TRBD2 (6 bases). Trimming took off 2 bases at V and 6 bases at J, with 15 bases between the two ends. CDR1 is LGHNA, CDR2 YNFKEQ, per germline. The CDR3 has 15 residues. The CDR3 loop is CASSQSLLGGDTQYF. The CDR3 nucleotides read TGTGCCAGCAGCCAATCCTTACTAGGAGGGGATACGCAGTATTTT.

This sequence joins TRBV7-2 and TRBJ2-7, with 10 positions matching TRBD1. CDR1 is SGHTA and CDR2 is FQGNSA in the germline V gene. The CDR3 totals 16 residues. With 3 bases clipped from V and 6 bases from J, the junction kept 11 bases outside the gene matches. CDR3 DNA sequence: TGTGCCAGCAGCTTCCTTTCCGGGACAGGGGTCTCCGAGCAGTACTTC. Encoded protein: CASSFLSGTGVSEQYF. The whole variable domain, remainder taken from reference TRBV7-2 and TRBJ2-7, is GAGVSQSPSNKVTEKGKDVELRCDPISGHTALYWYRQSLGQGLEFLIYFQGNSAPDKSGLPSDRFSAERTGGSVSTLTIQRTQQEDSAVYLCASSFLSGTGVSEQYFGPGTRLTVT.

In its sample, this clone was seen once. The chain combines TRBV7-8 with TRBJ1-1; tentative D call: TRBD1 (5 bases). V was cut by 1 base and J by 0 bases, with 12 bases left in between. The CDR3 spans 16 residues. Germline V gene sequence: CDR1 SGHVS, CDR2 FQNEAQ. CDR3 sequence: CASSLGAGQMNTEAFF. The CDR3, as DNA: TGTGCCAGCAGCTTAGGCGCAGGGCAAATGAACACTGAAGCTTTCTTT.

This chain joins TRBV28 and TRBJ2-7, with TRBD1 identical over 9 bases. Germline lookup yields CDR1 MDHEN and CDR2 SYDVKM. The CDR3 length is 14 residues. V trimming: 7 bases; J trimming: 2 bases; junction bases outside the gene matches: 6. DNA for the CDR3: TGTGCCAGCACCCGGACAGGGGACCCCTACGAGCAGTACTTC. This translates into CASTRTGDPYEQYF.

This clone was counted once. The V call is TRBV9, the J call TRBJ2-2, with D uncertain. Trimming cost V 4 bases and J 7 bases, with 14 bases left between them. Per the germline V gene, CDR1 is SGDLS and CDR2 is YYNGEE. The CDR3 contains 14 residues. The CDR3 is CASSPRIIGGELFF. DNA of the CDR3: TGTGCCAGCAGCCCCCGCATCATCGGCGGGGAGCTGTTTTTT.

The genes are TRBV7-9 and TRBJ2-3, with D perhaps matching TRBD1 (6 bases). Per the germline V gene, CDR1 is SEHNR and CDR2 is FQNEAQ (reference sequence). This CDR3 is built from 16 residues. V was cut by 5 bases and J by 0 bases, with 15 bases left in between. CDR3 nucleotide sequence: TGTGCCAGCAGCGCTCCCGGGACACGAAGCACAGATACGCAGTATTTT. Encoded protein: CASSAPGTRSTDTQYF.

J is TRBJ2-7 and V is TRBV11-2; TRBD1 matches at 7 bases. Germline V CDR1 and CDR2: SGHAT, FQNNGV. This CDR3 has 15 residues. J was trimmed by 4 bases and V by 5 bases; bases with no gene match: 11. CDR3 residues: CASSLTADRAYEQYF. The CDR3 DNA sequence: TGTGCCAGCAGCCTCACTGCCGACAGGGCATACGAGCAGTACTTC.

The DNA of the CDR3 is TGTGCCAGCTCACCACAGGGGGTGTGGGCTGAAGCTTTCTTT. Its protein product is CASSPQGVWAEAFF. The genes are TRBV18 and TRBJ1-1; tentatively, D is TRBD1 (6 bases). Per germline, CDR1 KGHSH and CDR2 LQKENI. The V and J ends lost 1 base and 6 bases respectively, with 12 bases between them. This CDR3 region has 14 residues.

This clone was seen more than once but under ten times. This chain links TRBV6-5 with TRBJ2-5, with 10 bases fitting TRBD1. CDR1 is MNHEY, CDR2 SVGAGI, per germline. V was pared by 1 base and J by 2 bases, with 1 base of the junction left unmatched. CDR3 length: 15 amino acids. The CDR3 nucleotides are TGTGCCAGCAGTTACTGGGGACAGGGGCAAGAGACCCAGTACTTC. Residues: CASSYWGQGQETQYF.

The V and J genes are TRBV7-9 and TRBJ2-3; D may be TRBD1 (6 bases). CDR3 length: 15 amino acids. V lost 6 bases and J 5 bases, leaving 18 bases between the germline ends. Germline-derived CDR1 and CDR2 are SEHNR and FQNEAQ (reference sequence). The CDR3 sequence is CASSPGPQGRDTQYF. The CDR3 nucleotides read TGTGCCAGCAGTCCGGGCCCCCAGGGGAGAGATACGCAGTATTTT.

The V and J genes are TRBV2 and TRBJ1-1; 7 nucleotides match TRBD1. Trimming removed 11 bases from V and 3 bases from J; junction bases left unmatched: 18. Germline lookup yields CDR1 SNHLY and CDR2 FYNNEI. This CDR3 has 16 residues. CDR3 DNA sequence: TGTGCCGTACCTACAGGGGACTGGGCGACAGACACTGAAGCTTTCTTT. It specifies CAVPTGDWATDTEAFF.